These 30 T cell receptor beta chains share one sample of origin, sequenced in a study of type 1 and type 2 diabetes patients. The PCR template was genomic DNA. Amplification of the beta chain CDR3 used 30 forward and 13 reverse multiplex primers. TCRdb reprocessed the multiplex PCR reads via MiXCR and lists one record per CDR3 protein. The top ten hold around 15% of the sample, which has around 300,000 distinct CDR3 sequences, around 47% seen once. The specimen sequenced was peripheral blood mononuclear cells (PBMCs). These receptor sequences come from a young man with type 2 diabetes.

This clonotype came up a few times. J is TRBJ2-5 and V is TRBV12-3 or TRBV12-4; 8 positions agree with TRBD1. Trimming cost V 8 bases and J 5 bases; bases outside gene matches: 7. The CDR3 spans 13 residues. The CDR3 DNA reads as TGTGCCAGCTGCGACAGGGGAAGGGAGACCCAGTACTTC. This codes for CASCDRGRETQYF.

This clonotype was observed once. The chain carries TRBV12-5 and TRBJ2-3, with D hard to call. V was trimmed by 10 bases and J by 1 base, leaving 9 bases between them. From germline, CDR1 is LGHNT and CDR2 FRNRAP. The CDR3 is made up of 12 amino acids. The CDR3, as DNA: TGTGCTACAGGAGAGGGCACAGATACGCAGTATTTT. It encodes CATGEGTDTQYF.

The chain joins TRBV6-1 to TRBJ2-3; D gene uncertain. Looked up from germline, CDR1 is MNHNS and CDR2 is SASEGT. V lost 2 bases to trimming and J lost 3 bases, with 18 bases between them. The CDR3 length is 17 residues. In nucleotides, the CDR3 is TGTGCCAGCAGTGAACTCGCGTTAACCCGGCAAACAGATACGCAGTATTTT. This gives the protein CASSELALTRQTDTQYF.

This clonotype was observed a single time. CDR3 sequence (DNA): TGTGCCAGCCAATCGTACAATGAGCAGTTCTTC. This encodes CASQSYNEQFF. The V and J genes are TRBV7-2 and TRBJ2-1; D unresolved. The germline V gene encodes CDR1 SGHTA and CDR2 FQGNSA. This CDR3 has 11 amino acids. The V end was cut by 8 bases, the J end by 4 bases, with 6 bases between.

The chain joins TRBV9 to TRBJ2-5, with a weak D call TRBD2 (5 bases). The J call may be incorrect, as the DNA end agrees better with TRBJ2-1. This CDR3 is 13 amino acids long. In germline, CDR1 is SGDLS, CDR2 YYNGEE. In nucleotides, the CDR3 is TGTGCCAGCAGCGTAGGACTAAGGAATGAGCAGTTCTTC. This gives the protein CASSVGLRNEQFF.

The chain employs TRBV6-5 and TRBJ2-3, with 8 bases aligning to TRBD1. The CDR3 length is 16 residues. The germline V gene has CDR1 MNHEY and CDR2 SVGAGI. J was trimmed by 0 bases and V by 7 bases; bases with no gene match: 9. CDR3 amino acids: CASTPRTGMSTDTQYF. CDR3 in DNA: TGTGCCAGCACCCCTAGGACAGGGATGAGCACAGATACGCAGTATTTT.

Here the CDR3 DNA reads TGTGCCAGTAAGGACAGGGAGAATCAGCCCCAGCATTTT. Protein: CASKDRENQPQHF. This chain uses TRBV19 with TRBJ1-5; 8 nucleotides align to TRBD1. Germline V gene data show CDR1 as LNHDA and CDR2 as SQIVND (reference sequence). The junction had 3 bases not matched to a gene; V was cut back by 7 bases and J by 4 bases. The length of the CDR3 is 13 residues.

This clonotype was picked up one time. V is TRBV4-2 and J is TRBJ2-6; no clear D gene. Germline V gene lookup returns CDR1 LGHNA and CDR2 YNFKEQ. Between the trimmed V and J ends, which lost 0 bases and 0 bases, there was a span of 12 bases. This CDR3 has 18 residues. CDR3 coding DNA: TGTGCCAGCAGCCAAGATCGGCAATACTTCTCTGGGGCCAACGTCCTGACTTTC. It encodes CASSQDRQYFSGANVLTF.

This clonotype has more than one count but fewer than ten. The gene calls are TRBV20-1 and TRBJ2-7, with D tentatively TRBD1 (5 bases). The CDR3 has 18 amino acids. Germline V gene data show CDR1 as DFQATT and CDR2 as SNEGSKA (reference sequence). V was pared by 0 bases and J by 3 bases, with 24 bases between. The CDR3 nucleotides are TGCAGTGCTAGAGATTCCCGAGGCTGGACACCGGATTACTACGAGCAGTACTTC. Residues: CSARDSRGWTPDYYEQYF.

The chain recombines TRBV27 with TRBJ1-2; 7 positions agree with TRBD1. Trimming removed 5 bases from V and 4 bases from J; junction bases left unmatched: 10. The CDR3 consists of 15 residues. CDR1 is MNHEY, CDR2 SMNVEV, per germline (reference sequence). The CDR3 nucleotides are TGTGCCAGCAGTCCTTCCGGGACAGACTCCTATGGCTACACCTTC. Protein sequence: CASSPSGTDSYGYTF.

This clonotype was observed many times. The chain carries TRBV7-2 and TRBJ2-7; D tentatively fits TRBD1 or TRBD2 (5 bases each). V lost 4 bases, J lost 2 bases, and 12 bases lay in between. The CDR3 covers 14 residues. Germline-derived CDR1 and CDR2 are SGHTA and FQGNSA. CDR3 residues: CASSYRDGTYEQYF. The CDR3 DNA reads TGTGCCAGCAGCTACCGGGACGGAACCTACGAGCAGTACTTC.

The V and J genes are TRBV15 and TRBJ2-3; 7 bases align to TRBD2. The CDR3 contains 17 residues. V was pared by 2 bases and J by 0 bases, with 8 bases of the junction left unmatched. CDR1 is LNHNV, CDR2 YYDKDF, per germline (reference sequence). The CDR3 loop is CATSRSSTSPSTDTQYF. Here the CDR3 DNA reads TGTGCCACCAGCAGAAGCTCGACTAGCCCTAGCACAGATACGCAGTATTTT.

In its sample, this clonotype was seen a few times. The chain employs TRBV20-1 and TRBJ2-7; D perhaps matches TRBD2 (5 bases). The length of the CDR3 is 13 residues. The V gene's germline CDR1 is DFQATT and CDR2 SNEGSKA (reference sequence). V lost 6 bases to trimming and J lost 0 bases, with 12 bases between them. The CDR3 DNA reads TGCAGTGCCGCGGGCTGGAGCTCCTACGAGCAGTACTTC. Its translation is CSAAGWSSYEQYF.

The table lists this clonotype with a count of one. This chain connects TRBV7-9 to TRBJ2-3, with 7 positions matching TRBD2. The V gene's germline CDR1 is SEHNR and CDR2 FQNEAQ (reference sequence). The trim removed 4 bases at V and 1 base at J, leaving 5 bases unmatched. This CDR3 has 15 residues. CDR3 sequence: CASSSHTSGTDTQYF. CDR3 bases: TGTGCCAGCAGCTCGCATACTAGCGGCACAGATACGCAGTATTTT.

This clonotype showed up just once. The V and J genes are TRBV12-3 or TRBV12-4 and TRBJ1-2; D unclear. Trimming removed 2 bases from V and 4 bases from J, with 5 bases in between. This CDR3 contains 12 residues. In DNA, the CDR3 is TGTGCCAGCAGTTTACCCCCCTATGGCTACACCTTC. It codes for CASSLPPYGYTF.

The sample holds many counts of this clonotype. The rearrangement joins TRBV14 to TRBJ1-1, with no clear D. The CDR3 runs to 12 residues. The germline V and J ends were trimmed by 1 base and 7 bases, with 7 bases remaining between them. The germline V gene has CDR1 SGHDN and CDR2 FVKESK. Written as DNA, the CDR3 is TGTGCCAGCAGCCAAGTTCAGCTTGAAGCTTTCTTT. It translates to CASSQVQLEAFF.

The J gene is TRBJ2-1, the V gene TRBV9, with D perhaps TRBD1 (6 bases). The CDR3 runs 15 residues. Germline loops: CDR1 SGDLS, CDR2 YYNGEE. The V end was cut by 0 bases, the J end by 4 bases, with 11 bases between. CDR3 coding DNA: TGTGCCAGCAGCGTAGTGGCAGGGGCGTACAATGAGCAGTTCTTC. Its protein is CASSVVAGAYNEQFF.

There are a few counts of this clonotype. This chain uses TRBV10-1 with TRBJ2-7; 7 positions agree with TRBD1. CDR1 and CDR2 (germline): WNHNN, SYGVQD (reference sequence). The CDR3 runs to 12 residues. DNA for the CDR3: TGCGCTGGCAGACAGGGCACCTACGAGCAGTACTTC. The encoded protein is CAGRQGTYEQYF.

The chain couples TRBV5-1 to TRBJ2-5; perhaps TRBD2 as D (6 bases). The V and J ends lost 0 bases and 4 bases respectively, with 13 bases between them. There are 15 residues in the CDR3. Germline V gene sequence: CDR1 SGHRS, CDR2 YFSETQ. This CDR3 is CASSLGWGGGETQYF. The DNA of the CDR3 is TGCGCCAGCAGCTTGGGATGGGGAGGAGGAGAGACCCAGTACTTC.

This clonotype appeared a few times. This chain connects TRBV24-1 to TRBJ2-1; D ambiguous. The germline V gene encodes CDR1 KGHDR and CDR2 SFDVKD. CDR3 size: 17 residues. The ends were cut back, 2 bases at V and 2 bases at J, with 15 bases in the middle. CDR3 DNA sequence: TGTGCCACCAGTGATTCCGCTCAAGGCGGAGCCTACAATGAGCAGTTCTTC. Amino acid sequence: CATSDSAQGGAYNEQFF.

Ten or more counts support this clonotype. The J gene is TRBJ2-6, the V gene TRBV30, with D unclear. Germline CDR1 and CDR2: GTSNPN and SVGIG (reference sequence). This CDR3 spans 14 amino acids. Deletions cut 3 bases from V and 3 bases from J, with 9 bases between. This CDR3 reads CAWRYGVGANVLTF. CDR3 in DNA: TGTGCCTGGAGATATGGGGTTGGGGCCAACGTCCTGACTTTC.

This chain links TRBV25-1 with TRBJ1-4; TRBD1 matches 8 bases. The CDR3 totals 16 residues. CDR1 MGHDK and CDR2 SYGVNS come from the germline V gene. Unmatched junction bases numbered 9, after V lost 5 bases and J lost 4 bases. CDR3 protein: CASSQTGGVGNEKLFF. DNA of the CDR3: TGTGCCAGCAGTCAAACAGGGGGTGTTGGTAATGAAAAACTGTTTTTT. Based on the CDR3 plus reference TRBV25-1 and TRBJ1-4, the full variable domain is EADIYQTPRYLVIGTGKKITLECSQTMGHDKMYWYQQDPGMELHLIHYSYGVNSTEKGDLSSESTVSRIRTEHFPLTLESARPSHTSQYLCASSQTGGVGNEKLFFGSGTQLSVL.

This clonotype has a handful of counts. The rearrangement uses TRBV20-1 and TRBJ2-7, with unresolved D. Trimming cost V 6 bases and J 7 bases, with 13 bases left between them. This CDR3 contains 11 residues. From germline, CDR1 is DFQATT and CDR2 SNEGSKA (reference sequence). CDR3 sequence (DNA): TGCAGTGCAGGTGGCCCCTCGGAGCAGTACTTC. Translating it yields CSAGGPSEQYF.

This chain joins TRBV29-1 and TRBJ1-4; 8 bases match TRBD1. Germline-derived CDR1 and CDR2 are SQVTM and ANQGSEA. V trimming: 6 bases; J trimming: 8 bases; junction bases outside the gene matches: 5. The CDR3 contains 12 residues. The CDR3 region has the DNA TGCAGCGTAGGACAGGGACGAGAAAAACTGTTTTTT. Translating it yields CSVGQGREKLFF.

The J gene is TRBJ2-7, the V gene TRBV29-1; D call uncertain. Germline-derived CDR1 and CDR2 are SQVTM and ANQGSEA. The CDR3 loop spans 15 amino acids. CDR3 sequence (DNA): TGCAGTGCCGGTACTCTGGGTGCGGCAAACTACGAGCAGTACTTC. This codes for CSAGTLGAANYEQYF.

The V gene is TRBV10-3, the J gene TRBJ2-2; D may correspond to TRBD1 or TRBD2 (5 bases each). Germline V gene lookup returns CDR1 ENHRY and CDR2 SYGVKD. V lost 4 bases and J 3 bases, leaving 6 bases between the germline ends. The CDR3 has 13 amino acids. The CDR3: CAISGGDTGELFF. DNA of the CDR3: TGTGCCATCAGTGGAGGGGACACCGGGGAGCTGTTTTTT.

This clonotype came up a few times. CDR3 nucleotide sequence: TGCAGTGCTAGAGGGACGGGACTAGAGGCACTTGGGACCCAGTACTTC. Amino acid sequence: CSARGTGLEALGTQYF. The rearrangement joins TRBV20-1 to TRBJ2-5; 8 nucleotides line up with TRBD2. Germline-derived CDR1 and CDR2 are DFQATT and SNEGSKA (reference sequence). Germline trimming cut 1 base from V and 7 bases from J; bases unmatched to any gene: 14. CDR3 length: 16 amino acids.

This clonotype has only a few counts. The CDR3: CASSFDSGGYNEQFF. The CDR3 region has the DNA TGCGCCAGCAGTTTCGACAGCGGGGGGTACAATGAGCAGTTCTTC. The rearrangement links TRBV10-1 to TRBJ2-1; 9 bases are a match to TRBD2. Germline lookup yields CDR1 WNHNN and CDR2 SYGVQD (reference sequence). The CDR3 runs to 15 residues. The junction had 6 bases not matched to a gene; V was cut back by 5 bases and J by 4 bases.

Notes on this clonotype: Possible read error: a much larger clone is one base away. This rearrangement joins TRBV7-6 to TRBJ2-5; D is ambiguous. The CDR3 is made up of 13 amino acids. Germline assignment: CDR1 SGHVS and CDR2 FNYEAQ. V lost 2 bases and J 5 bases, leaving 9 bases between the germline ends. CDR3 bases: TGTGCCAGCAGCTTAAATCTGCGCGAGACCCAGTACTTC. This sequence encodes CASSLNLRETQYF. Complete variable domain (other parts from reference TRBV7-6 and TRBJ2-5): GAGVSQSPRYKVTKRGQDVALRCDPISGHVSLYWYRQALGQGPEFLTYFNYEAQQDKSGLPNDRFSAERPEGSISTLTIQRTEQRDSAMYRCASSLNLRETQYFGPGTRLLVL.

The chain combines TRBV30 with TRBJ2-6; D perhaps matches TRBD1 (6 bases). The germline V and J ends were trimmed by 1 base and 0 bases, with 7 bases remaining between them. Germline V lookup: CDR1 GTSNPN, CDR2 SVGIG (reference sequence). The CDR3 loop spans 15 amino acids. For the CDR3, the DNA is TGTGCCTGGAGTGCACAGGGCTCTGGGGCCAACGTCCTGACTTTC. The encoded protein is CAWSAQGSGANVLTF.